The 27 T cell receptor beta chains listed next were all sequenced from one sample in a study of Ad26.COV2.S vaccination and SARS-CoV-2 variants (dated by TCRdb to about 2021). Library generation was performed with the immunoSEQ multiplex PCR assay. In TCRdb, the immuneACCESS table is reduced to in-frame sequences with V and J assigned. These tables do not hold every clone; where another copy was compared, an unresolved V gene accounts for under half, and the others remain unexplained. Recorded for this sample are around 370,000 clones; roughly 84% of them occurred a single time. The biggest ten clones account for about 3.3% of the sample. Taken with the paper, the label for treatment or condition translates to: roughly 20 received Ad26.COV2.S at low or high dose, single or two shots; 5 received placebo; per-sample allocation not given. Repertoires of vaccine and placebo recipients were sequenced from samples collected on day 63 after the first injection.

Sequenced here: peripheral blood, sampled in a trial of Ad26.COV2.S vaccine versus placebo. The receptors come from a person aged 18-65 years who received the Ad26.COV2.S COVID-19 vaccine or a placebo.

The chain uses TRBV12-2 and TRBJ2-7; TRBD2 is the table's D call, not checked against the DNA. TRBV12-2 is recorded as a pseudogene. The CDR3 extends over 16 amino acids. For the CDR3, the DNA is TGTGCAAGTCGCTCATCCGGGACTAGCGGGAGATACGAGCAGTACTTC. This gives the protein CASRSSGTSGRYEQYF.

The gene calls are TRBV19 and TRBJ1-1; D remains ambiguous. The CDR3 has 13 residues. Looked up from germline, CDR1 is LNHDA and CDR2 is SQIVND (reference sequence). Trimming pared 3 bases from V and 0 bases from J, leaving 5 bases between. Here the CDR3 reads CASSMWLNTEAFF. Here the CDR3 DNA reads TGTGCCAGTAGTATGTGGTTGAACACTGAAGCTTTCTTT.

The genes are TRBV10-1 and TRBJ2-3, with 9 bases identical to TRBD2. The CDR3 is made up of 13 amino acids. V lost 10 bases, J lost 5 bases, and 7 bases stayed unmatched. Per the germline V gene, CDR1 is WNHNN and CDR2 is SYGVQD (reference sequence). The CDR3 nucleotides are TGCGCCACCGCGGGAGGGCCCGAAGATACGCAGTATTTT. Its protein product is CATAGGPEDTQYF.

The chain links TRBV18 to TRBJ2-2; TRBD1 matches 9 bases. Germline values: CDR1 KGHSH, CDR2 LQKENI. With 3 bases clipped from V and 3 bases from J, the junction kept 8 bases outside the gene matches. CDR3 length: 17 residues. The DNA of the CDR3 is TGTGCCAGCTCACCTTCCGGGACAGGGCGTGACACCGGGGAGCTGTTTTTT. This codes for CASSPSGTGRDTGELFF.

This chain links TRBV19 with TRBJ2-2; 7 bases fit TRBD1. Germline CDR1 reads LNHDA; CDR2 reads SQIVND (reference sequence). J was trimmed by 5 bases and V by 6 bases; bases with no gene match: 6. The CDR3 runs to 14 residues. The DNA for the CDR3 is TGTGCCAGTAGAGCAGGGGGAAAAACCGGGGAGCTGTTTTTT. Its protein is CASRAGGKTGELFF. Based on the CDR3 plus reference TRBV19 and TRBJ2-2, the full variable domain is DGGITQSPKYLFRKEGQNVTLSCEQNLNHDAMYWYRQDPGQGLRLIYYSQIVNDFQKGDIAEGYSVSREKKESFPLTVTSAQKNPTAFYLCASRAGGKTGELFFGEGSRLTVL.

The rearrangement uses TRBV12-5 and TRBJ2-7; tentatively, D is TRBD1 (5 bases). The CDR3 runs to 15 residues. CDR1 is LGHNT, CDR2 FRNRAP, per germline. V lost 1 base, J lost 3 bases, and 13 bases lay in between. CDR3 amino acids: CASGLAQGMYYEQYF. CDR3 DNA: TGTGCTAGTGGTTTGGCGCAGGGTATGTACTACGAGCAGTACTTC.

The genes are TRBV6-2 or TRBV6-3 and TRBJ1-2; 7 positions match TRBD1. There are 16 residues in the CDR3. Germline loops: CDR1 MNHEY, CDR2 SVGEGT. J lost 6 bases, V lost 5 bases, and 15 bases had no gene match. CDR3 in DNA: TGTGCCAGCAGTAATCCGGGACAGAAACTCGGGCATGGCTACACCTTC. Translated, it gives CASSNPGQKLGHGYTF.

The gene calls are TRBV29-1 and TRBJ2-1; possibly TRBD1 for D (6 bases). Germline V gene sequence: CDR1 SQVTM, CDR2 ANQGSEA. The CDR3 consists of 13 residues. Trimming cost V 4 bases and J 4 bases, with 11 bases left between them. CDR3 DNA: TGCAGCGTTGGCCAGGACAGTTACAATGAGCAGTTCTTC. As protein: CSVGQDSYNEQFF.

The sample holds one count of this clone. The chain joins TRBV2 to TRBJ1-5; perhaps TRBD1 as D (5 bases). V was trimmed by 8 bases and J by 8 bases, leaving 19 bases between them. CDR1 is SNHLY and CDR2 is FYNNEI in the germline V gene. The CDR3 contains 14 residues. CDR3: CASGWDGWGEPQHF. The CDR3 nucleotides are TGTGCCAGCGGATGGGACGGGTGGGGGGAGCCCCAGCATTTT.

The chain is built from TRBV5-1 and TRBJ2-7, with D possibly being TRBD2 (6 bases). V dropped 4 bases and J dropped 0 bases, with 14 bases sitting between them. Per germline, CDR1 SGHRS and CDR2 YFSETQ. CDR3 length equals 15 residues. The CDR3: CASSPSAASSYEQYF. The CDR3 DNA is TGCGCCAGCAGCCCTAGCGCCGCGAGCTCCTACGAGCAGTACTTC.

CDR3: CASSPMWDRGRRDEQYF. CDR3 DNA: TGTGCCAGCAGCCCCATGTGGGACAGGGGCCGCCGAGACGAGCAGTACTTC. V gene TRBV14 combines with J gene TRBJ2-7; 10 positions agree with TRBD1. J lost 5 bases, V lost 4 bases, and 14 bases had no gene match. Germline assignment: CDR1 SGHDN and CDR2 FVKESK. The CDR3 loop spans 17 amino acids. Supplemented by reference TRBV14 and TRBJ2-7, the full variable domain reads EAGVTQFPSHSVIEKGQTVTLRCDPISGHDNLYWYRRVMGKEIKFLLHFVKESKQDESGMPNNRFLAERTGGTYSTLKVQPAELEDSGVYFCASSPMWDRGRRDEQYFGPGTRLTVT.

This clone showed up just once. The J gene is TRBJ2-7, the V gene TRBV4-3; D is possibly TRBD2 (6 bases). Germline CDR1 is LGHNA and CDR2 is YSLEER. The V end was cut by 1 base, the J end by 4 bases, with 14 bases between. The CDR3 totals 15 residues. For the CDR3, the DNA is TGCGCCAGCAGCCAAGGGAATACAGCGGGTTACGAGCAGTACTTC. Amino acid sequence: CASSQGNTAGYEQYF.

This chain links TRBV30 with TRBJ2-5; maybe TRBD2 (6 bases). V gave up 4 bases and J gave up 5 bases, with 11 bases separating them. The germline gives CDR1 GTSNPN, CDR2 SVGIG (reference sequence). The CDR3 has 12 residues. CDR3 bases: TGTGCCTGGACTAGCGAGAGGGAGACCCAGTACTTC. Translation: CAWTSERETQYF.

The rearrangement uses TRBV7-9 and TRBJ2-3; no clear D. V was pared by 5 bases and J by 0 bases, with 12 bases between. The CDR3 consists of 15 residues. Germline CDR1 reads SEHNR; CDR2 reads FQNEAQ (reference sequence). As DNA, the CDR3 is TGTGCCAGCAGCGGAGTGATCTCAAGCACAGATACGCAGTATTTT. Translated: CASSGVISSTDTQYF.

Remarks on this clone: Other DNA sequences of this sample code for an identical CDR3. V gene TRBV11-3 combines with J gene TRBJ1-1; D is ambiguous. V lost 1 base to trimming and J lost 2 bases, with 8 bases between them. The germline V gene encodes CDR1 SGHNT and CDR2 YENEEA. The CDR3 loop spans 14 amino acids. Here the CDR3 reads CASSLGGENTEAFF. Written as DNA, the CDR3 is TGTGCCAGCAGCTTAGGCGGGGAAAACACTGAAGCTTTCTTT.

Comment on this clone: Other DNA variants within this sample encode the same CDR3. The J gene is TRBJ1-2, the V gene TRBV5-4; D possibly corresponds to TRBD1 (5 bases). The CDR3 totals 14 residues. The germline V gene encodes CDR1 SGHNT and CDR2 YYREEE (reference sequence). V dropped 2 bases and J dropped 0 bases, with 8 bases sitting between them. In DNA form, the CDR3 reads TGTGCCAGCAGCTTTGGGACGGCTAACTATGGCTACACCTTC. The encoded protein is CASSFGTANYGYTF.

The chain joins TRBV5-5 to TRBJ1-3; TRBD1 agrees at 8 bases. Looked up from germline, CDR1 is SGHKS and CDR2 is YYEKEE (reference sequence). CDR3 length: 14 amino acids. V gave up 0 bases and J gave up 6 bases; unmatched junction bases: 2. The CDR3 here is CASSLATGANTIYF. CDR3 bases: TGTGCCAGCAGCTTGGCGACAGGGGCAAACACCATATATTTT.

This chain uses TRBV27 with TRBJ2-6, with D perhaps TRBD1 (6 bases). Germline V gives CDR1 MNHEY, CDR2 SMNVEV (reference sequence). Trimming left V 6 bases short and J 3 bases short, with 18 bases between. The CDR3 contains 17 residues. CDR3 residues: CASRGVDSPYGANVLTF. The CDR3 bases are TGTGCCAGCAGGGGGGTGGACAGCCCGTATGGGGCCAACGTCCTGACTTTC.

This clone was seen a handful of times. The gene calls are TRBV2 and TRBJ1-3; 9 bases align to TRBD1. V lost 7 bases, J lost 7 bases, and 17 bases stayed unmatched. The CDR3 is 17 residues long. The V gene's germline CDR1 is SNHLY and CDR2 FYNNEI. DNA for the CDR3: TGTGCCAGCATGCCGGGACAGGGAACTCACACCCAGAACACCATATATTTT. Translating it yields CASMPGQGTHTQNTIYF.

In DNA, the CDR3 is TGTGCCAGCAGAGGGGGGGGAGGCGAGCAGTACTTC. Protein: CASRGGGGEQYF. The chain combines TRBV3-1 (or the pseudogene TRBV3-2) with TRBJ2-7, with D possibly TRBD2 on 7 matching bases. Trimming took off 6 bases at V and 6 bases at J, with 12 bases between the two ends. CDR3 size: 12 residues. Germline V gene data show CDR1 as LGHDT and CDR2 as YNNKEL (reference sequence).

The chain couples TRBV6-5 to TRBJ2-5, with 10 bases that match TRBD1. V dropped 10 bases and J dropped 5; count of bases not matched to a gene: 13. CDR3 length: 15 residues. Germline CDR1 is MNHEY and CDR2 is SVGAGI. The CDR3 reads CANRISTGGWETQYF. CDR3 nucleotides: TGTGCCAACCGGATTTCGACAGGGGGCTGGGAGACCCAGTACTTC.

This clone was found once. V gene TRBV6-6 combines with J gene TRBJ2-1, with D perhaps matching TRBD1 (7 bases). Germline V gives CDR1 MNHNY, CDR2 SVGAGI (reference sequence). Trimming stripped 7 bases from V and 7 bases from J, with 23 bases between. This CDR3 contains 16 residues. The CDR3 reads CASTGSGSAGQNEQFF. In nucleotides, the CDR3 is TGTGCCAGCACGGGGAGTGGTTCGGCGGGACAGAATGAGCAGTTCTTC.

The V gene is TRBV7-2, the J gene TRBJ2-2, with D uncertain. The CDR3 totals 15 residues. Between the trimmed V and J ends, which lost 3 bases and 1 base, there was a span of 9 bases. CDR1 and CDR2 (germline): SGHTA, FQGNSA. The CDR3 bases are TGTGCCAGCAGCTTTCCTCCAGTGAACACCGGGGAGCTGTTTTTT. This translates into CASSFPPVNTGELFF.

V gene TRBV5-1 combines with J gene TRBJ1-1; D uncertain. The CDR3 consists of 13 residues. V was pared by 3 bases and J by 4 bases, with 10 bases between. Per the germline V gene, CDR1 is SGHRS and CDR2 is YFSETQ. The CDR3 region has the DNA TGCGCCAGCAGCTCGGGCCCGGGCACTGAAGCTTTCTTT. Its protein is CASSSGPGTEAFF.

Here the CDR3 DNA reads TGTGCCAGTAGTCGGGACAGGGGGAACACCGGGGAGCTGTTTTTT. Protein: CASSRDRGNTGELFF. The chain carries TRBV19 and TRBJ2-2, with 10 bases matching TRBD1. Unmatched junction bases numbered 1, after V lost 5 bases and J lost 1 base. The CDR3 runs 15 residues. Germline V gene lookup returns CDR1 LNHDA and CDR2 SQIVND (reference sequence). The full variable domain, completed using reference TRBV19 and TRBJ2-2, is DGGITQSPKYLFRKEGQNVTLSCEQNLNHDAMYWYRQDPGQGLRLIYYSQIVNDFQKGDIAEGYSVSREKKESFPLTVTSAQKNPTAFYLCASSRDRGNTGELFFGEGSRLTVL.

The table lists this clone with many counts. The CDR3 spells CASTRGLGETQYF. CDR3 bases: TGTGCCAGCACCCGGGGGCTTGGGGAGACCCAGTACTTC. This chain joins TRBV6-6 and TRBJ2-5; D might be TRBD1 or TRBD2, each matching 6 bases. CDR1 is MNHNY, CDR2 SVGAGI, per germline (reference sequence). The CDR3 length is 13 residues. Deletions cut 7 bases from V and 5 bases from J, with 14 bases between.

V gene TRBV12-2 combines with J gene TRBJ1-4; TRBD1, the D gene given by the table, was not confirmed from the DNA. TRBV12-2 is noted as a pseudogene. This CDR3 comprises 19 residues. Here the CDR3 DNA reads TGTGCAAGTCGCTTTTCCAGGTGTGCCCTTGTTGCAACTAATGAAAAACTGTTTTTT. This encodes CASRFSRCALVATNEKLFF.